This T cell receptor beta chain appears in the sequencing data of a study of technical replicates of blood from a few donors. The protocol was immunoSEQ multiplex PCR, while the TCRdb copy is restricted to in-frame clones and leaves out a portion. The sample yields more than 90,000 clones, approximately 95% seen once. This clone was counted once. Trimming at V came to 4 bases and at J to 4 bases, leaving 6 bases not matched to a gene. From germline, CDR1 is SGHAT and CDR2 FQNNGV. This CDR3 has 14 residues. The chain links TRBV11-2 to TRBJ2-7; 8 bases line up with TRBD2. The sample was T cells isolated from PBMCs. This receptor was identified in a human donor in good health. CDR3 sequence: CASSSLGGGYEQYF. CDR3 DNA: TGTGCCAGCAGCTCACTCGGGGGGGGGTACGAGCAGTACTTC.